This TCR beta chain originates from a study of blood T cell repertoires in COVID-19. Study-level background: Whether acute or convalescent, the COVID-19 samples came from the United States, Italy and Spain.

Assay: immunoSEQ multiplex PCR; the TCRdb copy retains only in-frame clones and omits some. The table has about 74,000 clones, approximately 93% seen once; the top ten hold 2% to 3%. Germline CDR1 LNHDA, CDR2 SQIVND (reference sequence). The CDR3 spans 16 residues. Trimming removed 7 bases at V and 4 bases at J, with 19 bases between. This TCR came from a man aged 45-65 years with COVID-19, enrolled during active disease. Sequenced input: peripheral blood. V gene TRBV19 combines with J gene TRBJ1-4; D is perhaps TRBD1 (6 bases). The CDR3 region has the DNA TGTGCCAGTACCCCAGGCCACACAGGGAGTAATGAAAAACTGTTTTTT. Translated, it gives CASTPGHTGSNEKLFF.